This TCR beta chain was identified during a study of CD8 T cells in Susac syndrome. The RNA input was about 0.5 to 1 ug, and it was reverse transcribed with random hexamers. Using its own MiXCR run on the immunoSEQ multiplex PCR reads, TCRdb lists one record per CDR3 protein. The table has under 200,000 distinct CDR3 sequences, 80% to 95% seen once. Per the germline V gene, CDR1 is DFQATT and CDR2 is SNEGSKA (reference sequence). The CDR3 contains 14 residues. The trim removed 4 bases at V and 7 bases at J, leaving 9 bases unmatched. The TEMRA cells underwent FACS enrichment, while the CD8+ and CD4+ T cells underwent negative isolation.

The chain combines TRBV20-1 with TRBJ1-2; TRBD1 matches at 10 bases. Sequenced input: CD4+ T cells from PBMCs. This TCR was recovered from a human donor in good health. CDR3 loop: CSAKRDRGFSGYTF. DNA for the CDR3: TGCAGTGCTAAAAGGGACAGGGGATTCAGTGGCTACACCTTC.